The 20 T cell receptor beta chains below all came from one sample that was sequenced in a study of blood T cell repertoires in COVID-19. Only in-frame clones appear in the TCRdb table, and some are missing; sequencing was by immunoSEQ multiplex PCR. The table has 150,000 to 200,000 clones, 80% seen once. Sequencing was performed on PBMCs or T cells enriched from blood (not recorded which). The receptor source for this set is a middle-aged man who had recovered from COVID-19.

The chain recombines TRBV6-1 with TRBJ1-2; TRBD1 agrees at 7 bases. Trimming removed 0 bases from V and 4 bases from J; junction bases left unmatched: 5. This CDR3 spans 15 amino acids. Germline values: CDR1 MNHNS, CDR2 SASEGT. CDR3 coding DNA: TGTGCCAGCAGTGAAGCCTTGGACAGGCTCTATGGCTACACCTTC. It yields the protein CASSEALDRLYGYTF.

For the CDR3, the DNA is TGTGCCAGCAGCCGCGGAGGAGGGAGGGCCCAGTACTTC. It translates to CASSRGGGRAQYF. V usage is TRBV3-1 (or the pseudogene TRBV3-2) and J usage is TRBJ2-5; 7 bases match TRBD2. V lost 4 bases to trimming and J lost 9 bases; unmatched junction nucleotides: 8. The CDR3 consists of 13 residues. Per germline, CDR1 LGHDT and CDR2 YNNKEL (reference sequence).

The V and J genes are TRBV5-1 and TRBJ1-6, with D possibly TRBD1 on 6 matching bases. Deletions cut 0 bases from V and 6 bases from J, with 13 bases between. Germline CDR1 and CDR2: SGHRS and YFSETQ. There are 16 residues in the CDR3. The CDR3 nucleotides are TGCGCCAGCAGCTTGGAGGAGGCAGGGGTTAATTCACCCCTCCACTTT. This encodes CASSLEEAGVNSPLHF.

The chain combines TRBV9 with TRBJ2-1; D gene uncertain. From germline, CDR1 is SGDLS and CDR2 YYNGEE. V was pared by 3 bases and J by 2 bases, with 6 bases between. The CDR3 sequence is 13 residues long. In DNA, the CDR3 is TGTGCCAGCAGCGGACGGGCCTACAATGAGCAGTTCTTC. It translates to CASSGRAYNEQFF.

The chain joins TRBV6-5 to TRBJ1-3; D not certain. Germline loops: CDR1 MNHEY, CDR2 SVGAGI. V lost 6 bases and J lost 0, with 15 bases in between. CDR3 length: 16 residues. CDR3 residues: CASSYLTLSSGNTIYF. The CDR3 DNA follows: TGTGCCAGCAGCTACCTGACATTGAGCTCTGGAAACACCATATATTTT.

The chain combines TRBV7-9 with TRBJ1-5, with 8 bases fitting TRBD1. V gave up 5 bases and J gave up 3 bases; unmatched junction bases: 9. CDR1 and CDR2 (germline): SEHNR, FQNEAQ (reference sequence). The CDR3 is 16 amino acids. The CDR3 region is CASSAYAGGLNQPQHF. DNA of the CDR3: TGTGCCAGCAGCGCCTACGCAGGGGGCCTCAATCAGCCCCAGCATTTT. The full variable domain, rest sourced from reference TRBV7-9 and TRBJ1-5, is DTGVSQNPRHKITKRGQNVTFRCDPISEHNRLYWYRQTLGQGPEFLTYFQNEAQLEKSRLLSDRFSAERPKGSFSTLEIQRTEQGDSAMYLCASSAYAGGLNQPQHFGDGTRLSIL.

This rearrangement joins TRBV23-1 to TRBJ2-1, with TRBD2 matching over 12 bases. TRBV23-1 is an ORF, with its function uncertain. V trimming: 2 bases; J trimming: 5 bases; junction bases outside the gene matches: 7. This CDR3 region has 17 residues. The CDR3 DNA sequence: TGCGCCAGCAGTCAACCCCATGCTAGCGGGGGGGACAATGAGCAGTTCTTC. It translates to CASSQPHASGGDNEQFF.

This clone was seen just once. V gene TRBV19 combines with J gene TRBJ2-4; possible D gene TRBD1, 6 bases. Trimming removed 10 bases at V and 8 bases at J, with 18 bases between. This CDR3 region has 13 residues. Germline CDR1 LNHDA, CDR2 SQIVND (reference sequence). The CDR3 here is CATSGEGWDIQYF. The CDR3 DNA sequence: TGTGCCACCTCAGGGGAAGGGTGGGACATTCAGTACTTC. The complete variable domain, with remaining parts taken from reference TRBV19 and TRBJ2-4, reads DGGITQSPKYLFRKEGQNVTLSCEQNLNHDAMYWYRQDPGQGLRLIYYSQIVNDFQKGDIAEGYSVSREKKESFPLTVTSAQKNPTAFYLCATSGEGWDIQYFGAGTRLSVL.

This clone has only a few counts. This chain connects TRBV9 to TRBJ2-3, with D hard to call. The CDR3 runs 12 residues. The V and J ends lost 6 bases and 8 bases respectively, with 13 bases between them. The germline V gene encodes CDR1 SGDLS and CDR2 YYNGEE. The CDR3 nucleotides read TGTGCCAGCAACGTCCAAGCCGGTACGCAGTATTTT. Translation: CASNVQAGTQYF.

J is TRBJ1-2 and V is TRBV15; the D is unclear. The CDR3 totals 15 residues. CDR1 is LNHNV and CDR2 is YYDKDF in the germline V gene (reference sequence). The V end was cut by 3 bases, the J end by 3 bases, with 14 bases between. CDR3 residues: CATSSRETLHYGYTF. For the CDR3, the DNA is TGTGCCACCAGCAGTCGGGAGACCCTTCACTATGGCTACACCTTC.

The chain combines TRBV19 with TRBJ2-2; the match to TRBD1 covers 9 bases. The CDR3 covers 17 residues. The germline gives CDR1 LNHDA, CDR2 SQIVND (reference sequence). V lost 7 bases and J lost 5; bases outside the gene matches: 14. The CDR3 nucleotides are TGTGCCAGTAATAGCCCCCCAGGGACAGGGCGGACCGGGGAGCTGTTTTTT. It yields the protein CASNSPPGTGRTGELFF.

This clone has just one count. The CDR3 region is CASSRQGYGYTF. The CDR3 DNA reads TGTGCCAGTAGTAGACAGGGGTATGGCTACACCTTC. The V and J genes are TRBV19 and TRBJ1-2, with 8 bases identical to TRBD1. The junction had 0 bases not matched to a gene; V was cut back by 4 bases and J by 5 bases. CDR1 and CDR2 from the germline V gene are LNHDA and SQIVND (reference sequence). The CDR3 loop spans 12 amino acids.

The chain has TRBV18 and TRBJ2-7; 10 bases align to TRBD1. The V gene end was trimmed by 0 bases and the J gene end by 2 bases; junction bases not matched to a gene: 7. This CDR3 comprises 17 residues. CDR1 KGHSH and CDR2 LQKENI come from the germline V gene. CDR3 DNA sequence: TGTGCCAGCTCACCACCCGGGACAGGGGTGTTAGCCTACGAGCAGTACTTC. It translates to CASSPPGTGVLAYEQYF.

This rearrangement joins TRBV15 to TRBJ1-4; D remains unclear. Trimming left V 0 bases short and J 8 bases short, with 16 bases between. The germline V gene encodes CDR1 LNHNV and CDR2 YYDKDF (reference sequence). The CDR3 is 16 residues long. The CDR3 loop reads CATSREGERVREKLFF. DNA for the CDR3: TGTGCCACCAGCAGAGAGGGAGAGAGGGTTAGGGAAAAACTGTTTTTT.

This clone showed up just a few times. This chain joins TRBV9 and TRBJ2-1; 12 bases line up with TRBD2. This CDR3 region has 15 residues. Unmatched junction bases numbered 4, after V lost 1 base and J lost 8 bases. Germline V lookup: CDR1 SGDLS, CDR2 YYNGEE. The CDR3 loop is CASSVSSGGAHEQFF. The CDR3, as DNA: TGTGCCAGCAGCGTATCTAGCGGGGGGGCACATGAGCAGTTCTTC.

The chain has TRBV12-3 or TRBV12-4 and TRBJ2-4; 9 bases align to TRBD1. The CDR3 loop spans 12 amino acids. V gave up 8 bases and J gave up 7 bases; unmatched junction bases: 3. CDR3 region: CASGGQGNIQYF. CDR3 in DNA: TGTGCCAGCGGGGGACAGGGTAACATTCAGTACTTC.

V and J are TRBV19 and TRBJ1-1, with 7 bases aligning to TRBD1. V trimming: 5 bases; J trimming: 3 bases; junction bases outside the gene matches: 9. Germline CDR1 LNHDA, CDR2 SQIVND (reference sequence). The CDR3 contains 15 residues. CDR3 in amino acids: CASSFTGTAYTEAFF. In DNA form, the CDR3 reads TGTGCCAGTAGTTTCACCGGGACAGCCTACACTGAAGCTTTCTTT.

This rearrangement joins TRBV7-9 to TRBJ2-6; 9 bases are shared with TRBD1. CDR1 and CDR2 from the germline V gene are SEHNR and FQNEAQ (reference sequence). J gave up 3 bases and V 5 bases, and 5 bases lay outside the gene matches. There are 16 residues in the CDR3. The CDR3 nucleotides read TGTGCCAGCAGCCCCCGGACAGGGGATGGGGCCAACGTCCTGACTTTC. It encodes CASSPRTGDGANVLTF.

V gene TRBV11-2 combines with J gene TRBJ1-6; 9 nucleotides match TRBD1. The CDR3 has 14 amino acids. The J segment lost 7 bases and the V segment lost 5 bases, leaving 3 bases of the junction unmatched. The V gene's germline CDR1 is SGHAT and CDR2 FQNNGV. CDR3 in amino acids: CASSTGTGNSPLHF. The CDR3 bases are TGTGCCAGCAGCACCGGGACAGGGAATTCACCCCTCCACTTT.

V gene TRBV13 combines with J gene TRBJ1-1; unclear D gene. Germline V gene lookup returns CDR1 PRHDT and CDR2 FYEKMQ (reference sequence). The CDR3 runs to 13 residues. The V and J ends lost 6 bases and 0 bases respectively, with 8 bases between them. The CDR3 DNA sequence: TGTGCCAGCAGAAGTGACTTGAACACTGAAGCTTTCTTT. Translated: CASRSDLNTEAFF.